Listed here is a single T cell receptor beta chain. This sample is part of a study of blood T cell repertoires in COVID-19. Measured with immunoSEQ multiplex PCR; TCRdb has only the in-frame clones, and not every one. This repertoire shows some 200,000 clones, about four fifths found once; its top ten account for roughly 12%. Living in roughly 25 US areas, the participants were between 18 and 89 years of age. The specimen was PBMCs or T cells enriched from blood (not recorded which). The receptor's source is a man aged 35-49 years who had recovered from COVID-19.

The CDR3 loop reads CASSQRPGLAGYNEQFF. DNA of the CDR3: TGTGCCAGCAGCCAGAGACCGGGACTAGCGGGGTACAATGAGCAGTTCTTC. This sequence joins TRBV4-2 and TRBJ2-1, with TRBD2 identical over 13 bases. Germline CDR1 LGHNA, CDR2 YNFKEQ. V lost 3 bases and J lost 4; bases outside the gene matches: 6. This CDR3 spans 17 amino acids.